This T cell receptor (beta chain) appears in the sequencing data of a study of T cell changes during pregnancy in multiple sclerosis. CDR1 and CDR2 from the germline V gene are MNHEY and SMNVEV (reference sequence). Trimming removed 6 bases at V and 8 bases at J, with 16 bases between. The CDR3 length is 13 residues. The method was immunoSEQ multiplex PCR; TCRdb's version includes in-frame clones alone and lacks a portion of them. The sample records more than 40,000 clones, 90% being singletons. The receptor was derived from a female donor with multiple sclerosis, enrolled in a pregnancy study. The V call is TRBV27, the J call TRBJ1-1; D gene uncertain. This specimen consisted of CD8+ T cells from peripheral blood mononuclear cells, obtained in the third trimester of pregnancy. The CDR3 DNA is TGTGCCAGCAGCCCTACCCTTGGTATGGAAGCTTTCTTT. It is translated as CASSPTLGMEAFF.